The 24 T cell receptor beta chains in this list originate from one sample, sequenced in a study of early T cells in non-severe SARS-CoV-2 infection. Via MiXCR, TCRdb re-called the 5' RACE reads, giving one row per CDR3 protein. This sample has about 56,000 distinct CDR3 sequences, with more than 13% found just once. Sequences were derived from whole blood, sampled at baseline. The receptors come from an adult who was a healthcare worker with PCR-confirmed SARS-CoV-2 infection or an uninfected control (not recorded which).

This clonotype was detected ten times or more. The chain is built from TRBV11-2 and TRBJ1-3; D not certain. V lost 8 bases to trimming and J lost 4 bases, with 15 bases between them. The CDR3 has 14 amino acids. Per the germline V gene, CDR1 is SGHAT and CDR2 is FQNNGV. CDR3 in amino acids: CASRRVLEGNTIYF. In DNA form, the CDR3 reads TGTGCCAGCCGTCGGGTACTGGAAGGAAACACCATATATTTT. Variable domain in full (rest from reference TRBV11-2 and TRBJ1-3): EAGVAQSPRYKIIEKRQSVAFWCNPISGHATLYWYQQILGQGPKLLIQFQNNGVVDDSQLPKDRFSAERLKGVDSTLKIQPAKLEDSAVYLCASRRVLEGNTIYFGEGSWLTVV.

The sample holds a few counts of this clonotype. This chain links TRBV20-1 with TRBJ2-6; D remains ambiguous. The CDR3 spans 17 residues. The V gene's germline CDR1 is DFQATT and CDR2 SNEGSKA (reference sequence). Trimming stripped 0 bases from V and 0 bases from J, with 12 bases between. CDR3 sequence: CSARDWRISSGANVLTF. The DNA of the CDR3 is TGCAGTGCTAGAGATTGGAGAATTAGCTCTGGGGCCAACGTCCTGACTTTC.

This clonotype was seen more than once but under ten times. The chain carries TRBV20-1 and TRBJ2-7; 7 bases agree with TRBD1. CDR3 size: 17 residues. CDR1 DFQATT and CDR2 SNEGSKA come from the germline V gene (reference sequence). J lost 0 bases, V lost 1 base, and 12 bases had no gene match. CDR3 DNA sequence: TGCAGTGCTAGAGCGGCCAGGGGGATCTCTAACTCCTACGAGCAGTACTTC. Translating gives CSARAARGISNSYEQYF.

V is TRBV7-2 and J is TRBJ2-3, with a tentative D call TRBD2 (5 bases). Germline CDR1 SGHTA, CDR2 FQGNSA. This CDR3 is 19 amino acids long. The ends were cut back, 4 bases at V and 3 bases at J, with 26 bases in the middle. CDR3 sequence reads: CASSSKLWRWRTSTDTQYF. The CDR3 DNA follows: TGTGCCAGCAGCTCTAAGCTGTGGAGGTGGCGTACGTCAACAGATACGCAGTATTTT.

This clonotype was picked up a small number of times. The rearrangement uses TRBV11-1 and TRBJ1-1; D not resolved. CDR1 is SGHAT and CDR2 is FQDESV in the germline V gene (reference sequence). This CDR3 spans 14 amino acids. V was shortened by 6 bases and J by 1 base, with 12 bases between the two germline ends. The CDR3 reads CASRLNKANTEAFF. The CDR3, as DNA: TGTGCCAGCAGGTTGAACAAGGCGAACACTGAAGCTTTCTTT.

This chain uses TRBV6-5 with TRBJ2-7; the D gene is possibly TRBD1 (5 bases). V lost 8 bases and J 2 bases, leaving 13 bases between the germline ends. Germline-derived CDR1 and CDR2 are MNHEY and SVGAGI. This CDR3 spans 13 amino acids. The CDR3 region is CASWGGITYEQYF. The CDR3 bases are TGTGCCAGCTGGGGCGGAATTACCTACGAGCAGTACTTC.

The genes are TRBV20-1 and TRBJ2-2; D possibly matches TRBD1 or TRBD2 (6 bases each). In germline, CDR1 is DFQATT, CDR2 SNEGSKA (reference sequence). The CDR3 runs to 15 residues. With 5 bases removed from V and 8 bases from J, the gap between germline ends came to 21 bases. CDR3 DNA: TGCAGTGCTCCCTCTTGGGGGGCCGGTAAAGGGGAGCTGTTTTTT. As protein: CSAPSWGAGKGELFF.

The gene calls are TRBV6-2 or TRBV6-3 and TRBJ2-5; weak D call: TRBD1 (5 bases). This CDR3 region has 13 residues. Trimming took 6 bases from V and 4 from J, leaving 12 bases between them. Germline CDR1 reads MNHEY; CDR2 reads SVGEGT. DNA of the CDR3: TGTGCCAGCAGGATCAGGGTTAGAGAGACCCAGTACTTC. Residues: CASRIRVRETQYF.

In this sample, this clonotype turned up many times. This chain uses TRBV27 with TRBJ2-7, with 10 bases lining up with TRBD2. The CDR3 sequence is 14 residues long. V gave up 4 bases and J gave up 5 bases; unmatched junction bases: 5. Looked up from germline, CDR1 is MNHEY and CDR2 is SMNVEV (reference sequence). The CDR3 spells CASSSGLATDEQYF. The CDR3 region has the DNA TGTGCCAGCAGTTCGGGACTAGCGACGGACGAGCAGTACTTC.

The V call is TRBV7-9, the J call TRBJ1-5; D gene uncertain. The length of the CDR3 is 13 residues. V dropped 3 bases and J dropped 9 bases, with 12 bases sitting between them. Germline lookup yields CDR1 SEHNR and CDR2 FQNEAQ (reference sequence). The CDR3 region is CASSFDTDPPQHF. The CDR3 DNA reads TGTGCCAGCAGCTTCGATACAGATCCGCCCCAGCATTTT.

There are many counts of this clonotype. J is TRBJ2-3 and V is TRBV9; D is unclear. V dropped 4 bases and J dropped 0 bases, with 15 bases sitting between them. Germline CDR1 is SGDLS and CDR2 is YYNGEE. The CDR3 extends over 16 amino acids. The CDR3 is CASSPLVGVSTDTQYF. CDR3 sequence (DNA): TGTGCCAGCAGCCCCCTAGTCGGCGTTAGCACAGATACGCAGTATTTT.

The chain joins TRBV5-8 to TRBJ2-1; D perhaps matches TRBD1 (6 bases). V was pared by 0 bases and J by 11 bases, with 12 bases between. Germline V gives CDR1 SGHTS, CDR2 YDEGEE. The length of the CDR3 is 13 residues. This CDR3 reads CASSLGTELQQFF. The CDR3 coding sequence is TGTGCCAGCAGCTTGGGGACAGAACTACAGCAGTTCTTC.

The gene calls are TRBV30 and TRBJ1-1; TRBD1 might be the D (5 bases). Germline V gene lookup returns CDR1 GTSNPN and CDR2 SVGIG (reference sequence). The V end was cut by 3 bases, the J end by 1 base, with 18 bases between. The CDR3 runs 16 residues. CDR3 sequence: CAWRVNLGLRNTEAFF. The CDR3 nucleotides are TGTGCCTGGAGAGTTAATCTGGGGCTGAGGAACACTGAAGCTTTCTTT. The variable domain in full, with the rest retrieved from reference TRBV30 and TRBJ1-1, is SQTIHQWPATLVQPVGSPLSLECTVEGTSNPNLYWYRQAAGRGLQLLFYSVGIGQISSEVPQNLSASRPQDRQFILSSKKLLLSDSGFYLCAWRVNLGLRNTEAFFGQGTRLTVV.

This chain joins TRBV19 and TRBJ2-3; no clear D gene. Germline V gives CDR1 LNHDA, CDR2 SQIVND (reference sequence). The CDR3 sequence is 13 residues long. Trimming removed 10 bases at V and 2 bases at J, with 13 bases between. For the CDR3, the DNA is TGTGCCACCGAGAGTACAAACACAGATACGCAGTATTTT. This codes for CATESTNTDTQYF.

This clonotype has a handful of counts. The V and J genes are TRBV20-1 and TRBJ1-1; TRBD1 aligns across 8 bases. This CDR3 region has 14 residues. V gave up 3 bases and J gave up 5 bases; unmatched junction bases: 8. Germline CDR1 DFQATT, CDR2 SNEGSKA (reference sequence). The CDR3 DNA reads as TGCAGTGCTAGGGACAGGGCCATGGGGACTGAAGCTTTCTTT. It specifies CSARDRAMGTEAFF.

CDR3 nucleotides: TGTGCCAGCGTTGGTGGCAGGGAGTTTGAAGCTTTCTTT. Residues: CASVGGREFEAFF. V is TRBV28 and J is TRBJ1-1; the D gene is possibly TRBD1 (5 bases). CDR1 is MDHEN and CDR2 is SYDVKM in the germline V gene. V lost 8 bases and J lost 7, with 17 bases in between. The CDR3 has 13 amino acids.

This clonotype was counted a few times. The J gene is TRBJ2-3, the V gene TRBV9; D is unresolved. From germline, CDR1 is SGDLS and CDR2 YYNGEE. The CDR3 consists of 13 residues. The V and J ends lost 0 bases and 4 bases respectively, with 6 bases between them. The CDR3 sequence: CASSVEVPDTQYF. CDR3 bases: TGTGCCAGCAGCGTAGAGGTTCCAGATACGCAGTATTTT.

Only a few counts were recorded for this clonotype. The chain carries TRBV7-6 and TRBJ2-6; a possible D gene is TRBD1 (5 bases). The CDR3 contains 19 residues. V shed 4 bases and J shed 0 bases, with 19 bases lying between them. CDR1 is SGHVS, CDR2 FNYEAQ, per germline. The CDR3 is CASSSPRRDSTSGANVLTF. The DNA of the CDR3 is TGTGCCAGCAGCTCCCCTCGGAGAGACAGTACCTCTGGGGCCAACGTCCTGACTTTC. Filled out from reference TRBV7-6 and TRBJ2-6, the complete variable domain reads GAGVSQSPRYKVTKRGQDVALRCDPISGHVSLYWYRQALGQGPEFLTYFNYEAQQDKSGLPNDRFSAERPEGSISTLTIQRTEQRDSAMYRCASSSPRRDSTSGANVLTFGAGSRLTVL.

CDR3 loop: CSARGQGFSPLHF. In nucleotides, the CDR3 is TGCAGTGCTAGAGGACAGGGTTTTTCACCCCTCCACTTT. The rearrangement links TRBV20-1 to TRBJ1-6; 7 positions match TRBD1. With 1 base clipped from V and 9 bases from J, the junction kept 3 bases outside the gene matches. There are 13 residues in the CDR3. Germline loops: CDR1 DFQATT, CDR2 SNEGSKA (reference sequence).

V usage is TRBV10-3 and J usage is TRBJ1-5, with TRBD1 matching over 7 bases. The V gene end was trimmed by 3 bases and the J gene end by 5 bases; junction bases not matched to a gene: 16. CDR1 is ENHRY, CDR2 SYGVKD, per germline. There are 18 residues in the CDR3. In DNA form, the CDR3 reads TGTGCCATCAGTGACCATTTTCTTAGGGTAGGGGGCGATCAGCCCCAGCATTTT. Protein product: CAISDHFLRVGGDQPQHF.

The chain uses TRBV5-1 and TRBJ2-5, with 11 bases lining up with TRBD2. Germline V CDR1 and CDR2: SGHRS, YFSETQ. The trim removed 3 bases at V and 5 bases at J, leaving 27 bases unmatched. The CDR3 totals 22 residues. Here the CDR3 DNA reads TGCGCCAGCAGCTCTCAAGGGAGTAACCCTCCGGGACTAGCGGCCCAAGGGGAGACCCAGTACTTC. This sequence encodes CASSSQGSNPPGLAAQGETQYF.

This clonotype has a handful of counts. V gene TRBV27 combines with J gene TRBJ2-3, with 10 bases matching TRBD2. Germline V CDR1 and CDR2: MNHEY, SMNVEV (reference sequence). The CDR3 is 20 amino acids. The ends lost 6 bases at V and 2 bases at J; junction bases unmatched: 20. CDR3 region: CASSYTTTPGLALTTDTQYF. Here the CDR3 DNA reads TGTGCCAGCAGCTACACAACCACGCCGGGACTAGCGCTAACCACAGATACGCAGTATTTT.

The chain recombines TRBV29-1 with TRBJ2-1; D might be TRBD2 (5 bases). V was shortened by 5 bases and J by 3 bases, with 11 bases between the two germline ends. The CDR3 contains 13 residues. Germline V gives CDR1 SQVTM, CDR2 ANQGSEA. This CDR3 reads CSVLRGSYNEQFF. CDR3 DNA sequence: TGCAGCGTTCTACGGGGAAGCTACAATGAGCAGTTCTTC.

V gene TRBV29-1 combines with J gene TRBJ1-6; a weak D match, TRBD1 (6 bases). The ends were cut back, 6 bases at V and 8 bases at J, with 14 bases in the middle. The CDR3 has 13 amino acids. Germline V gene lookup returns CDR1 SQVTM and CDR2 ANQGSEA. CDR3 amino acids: CSVGQTMDSPLHF. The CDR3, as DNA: TGCAGCGTCGGACAGACAATGGATTCACCCCTCCACTTT.